The 19 T cell receptor beta chains below were found in one sample sequenced in a study of blood T cell repertoires in COVID-19. Profiled with immunoSEQ multiplex PCR; TCRdb holds only in-frame clones, not every one. This sample has roughly 140,000 clones, with around 80% found just once. Specimen: peripheral blood. The receptors stem from a human donor in a cohort sampled during active COVID-19.

The V call is TRBV18, the J call TRBJ2-3, with D tentatively TRBD1 (5 bases). This CDR3 is 16 amino acids long. V gave up 3 bases and J gave up 3 bases, with 16 bases separating them. CDR1 is KGHSH and CDR2 is LQKENI in the germline V gene. The CDR3 nucleotides read TGTGCCAGCTCACCCCTAACCATGTCAGGGACAGATACGCAGTATTTT. This encodes CASSPLTMSGTDTQYF.

The chain has TRBV5-1 and TRBJ2-1, with 10 bases matching TRBD1. The CDR3 covers 15 residues. The V and J ends lost 4 bases and 6 bases, in that order; junction bases with no gene match: 7. CDR1 and CDR2 (germline): SGHRS, YFSETQ. CDR3 in DNA: TGCGCCAGCAGCCCTTGGGACAGGGGAATCAATGAGCAGTTCTTC. Its protein product is CASSPWDRGINEQFF.

As DNA, the CDR3 is TGTGCCAGCAGCCTCGGACAGGGGGCCGACCGTACTGAAGCTTTCTTT. As protein: CASSLGQGADRTEAFF. V is TRBV11-2 and J is TRBJ1-1; TRBD1 matches at 11 bases. The germline gives CDR1 SGHAT, CDR2 FQNNGV. V shed 5 bases and J 5 bases; nucleotides not matched to a gene: 10. The CDR3 extends over 16 amino acids.

The chain uses TRBV15 and TRBJ2-5; 11 bases match TRBD2. V dropped 1 base and J dropped 2; count of bases not matched to a gene: 6. The CDR3 has 17 amino acids. Germline CDR1 and CDR2: LNHNV and YYDKDF (reference sequence). The CDR3: CATSRGAGTSGQETQYF. In DNA, the CDR3 is TGTGCCACCAGCAGAGGGGCCGGGACTAGCGGACAAGAGACCCAGTACTTC.

The chain joins TRBV18 to TRBJ1-5, with D unclear. The germline V gene has CDR1 KGHSH and CDR2 LQKENI. The CDR3 runs 14 residues. V lost 4 bases, J lost 2 bases, and 9 bases lay in between. The CDR3 protein is CASSRARRNQPQHF. The CDR3 coding sequence is TGTGCCAGCTCACGGGCCCGGCGCAATCAGCCCCAGCATTTT.

The rearrangement uses TRBV5-1 and TRBJ2-5, with 10 bases matching TRBD2. The CDR3 is 16 amino acids. Germline CDR1 reads SGHRS; CDR2 reads YFSETQ. The junction had 7 bases not matched to a gene; V was cut back by 0 bases and J by 5 bases. The CDR3 region is CASSLAPSGGGETQYF. The CDR3 nucleotides read TGCGCCAGCAGCTTGGCGCCCAGCGGGGGGGGTGAGACCCAGTACTTC.

The rearrangement links TRBV29-1 to TRBJ1-1; TRBD1 agrees at 10 bases. V lost 6 bases and J lost 5; bases outside the gene matches: 9. Germline values: CDR1 SQVTM, CDR2 ANQGSEA. CDR3 size: 14 residues. The CDR3 sequence is CSVQKGTGVTEAFF. CDR3 DNA: TGCAGCGTCCAAAAGGGGACAGGGGTAACTGAAGCTTTCTTT.

This chain connects TRBV5-1 to TRBJ2-3, with 10 bases lining up with TRBD2. With V trimmed by 4 bases and J by 2 bases, 4 bases remained unmatched. The CDR3 covers 15 residues. The V gene's germline CDR1 is SGHRS and CDR2 YFSETQ. CDR3 nucleotides: TGCGCCAGCAGCCTGGGACTAGCGTACACAGATACGCAGTATTTT. Its translation: CASSLGLAYTDTQYF.

The CDR3 loop reads CASSPGVAGHNEQFF. Here the CDR3 DNA reads TGTGCCAGCAGTCCAGGCGTTGCGGGGCACAATGAGCAGTTCTTC. This chain connects TRBV4-2 to TRBJ2-1; D is perhaps TRBD2 (6 bases). CDR3 size: 15 residues. V was pared by 6 bases and J by 5 bases, with 17 bases between. Germline CDR1 and CDR2: LGHNA and YNFKEQ.

The gene calls are TRBV5-1 and TRBJ1-2; 10 bases map to TRBD1. Losses at the gene ends were 4 bases for V and 0 bases for J; bases not matched to a gene: 3. There are 15 residues in the CDR3. The germline CDR1 and CDR2 sequences are SGHRS and YFSETQ. The CDR3 region has the DNA TGCGCCAGCAGCCTAGGGACAGGGGCTAACTATGGCTACACCTTC. Translated, it gives CASSLGTGANYGYTF.

This chain uses TRBV5-4 with TRBJ2-2; D gene uncertain. The germline V gene encodes CDR1 SGHNT and CDR2 YYREEE (reference sequence). This CDR3 region has 13 residues. V was cut by 3 bases and J by 4 bases, with 7 bases left in between. The CDR3 nucleotides are TGTGCCAGCAGCTCGGGTCCCACCGGGGAGCTGTTTTTT. Translated: CASSSGPTGELFF.

J is TRBJ2-1 and V is TRBV2, with 10 bases identical to TRBD2. With 7 bases clipped from V and 8 bases from J, the junction kept 11 bases outside the gene matches. Germline V gives CDR1 SNHLY, CDR2 FYNNEI. The CDR3 is 15 amino acids. The CDR3 DNA follows: TGTGCCAGCAAGGAGGCTAGCGGGGGAGAGGATGAGCAGTTCTTC. It codes for CASKEASGGEDEQFF.

Note on this clone: Sequence at one end of the junction differs from germline and may be a read error. The chain carries TRBV6-1 and TRBJ2-7; D perhaps matches TRBD2 (6 bases). The CDR3 totals 15 residues. Germline assignment: CDR1 MNHNS and CDR2 SASEGT. CDR3: CASSEETRISHEQYF. CDR3 nucleotide sequence: TGTGCCAGCAGTGAAGAGACTAGGATCTCCCACGAGCAGTACTTC.

The chain carries TRBV5-4 and TRBJ2-1; D gene unclear. V was trimmed by 0 bases and J by 3 bases, leaving 10 bases between them. This CDR3 has 15 residues. The germline V gene has CDR1 SGHNT and CDR2 YYREEE (reference sequence). CDR3 in DNA: TGTGCCAGCAGCTTGGGACCCGCAGGCTACAATGAGCAGTTCTTC. Translation: CASSLGPAGYNEQFF.

The chain employs TRBV3-1 (or the pseudogene TRBV3-2) and TRBJ2-1, with D possibly being TRBD1 (6 bases). Germline V gives CDR1 LGHDT, CDR2 YNNKEL (reference sequence). V lost 5 bases and J lost 7, with 18 bases in between. The CDR3 runs to 15 residues. The CDR3 coding sequence is TGTGCCAGCAGCTCCGATCCCCCCGACAGGAATGAGCAGTTCTTC. It is translated as CASSSDPPDRNEQFF.

The chain is built from TRBV27 and TRBJ2-7; 9 bases agree with TRBD1. V dropped 5 bases and J dropped 12; count of bases not matched to a gene: 11. Germline CDR1 MNHEY, CDR2 SMNVEV (reference sequence). The CDR3 has 13 amino acids. The CDR3 DNA reads TGTGCCAGCAGTGCGACTGTAGGGACAGGGAGGTACTTC. This gives the protein CASSATVGTGRYF.

The chain employs TRBV28 and TRBJ2-2; D remains unclear. V lost 5 bases and J 4 bases, leaving 5 bases between the germline ends. Germline V CDR1 and CDR2: MDHEN, SYDVKM. CDR3 length: 12 amino acids. CDR3 sequence reads: CASSLSTGELFF. In nucleotides, the CDR3 is TGTGCCAGCAGTCTGAGCACCGGGGAGCTGTTTTTT.

The rearrangement uses TRBV30 and TRBJ2-5; 10 bases line up with TRBD2. V gave up 2 bases and J gave up 5 bases; unmatched junction bases: 8. This CDR3 has 15 amino acids. Germline-derived CDR1 and CDR2 are GTSNPN and SVGIG (reference sequence). The CDR3 bases are TGTGCCTGGAGTAAAAAGACTAGCGGGCCGGAGACCCAGTACTTC. Its protein is CAWSKKTSGPETQYF. Variable domain in full (rest from reference TRBV30 and TRBJ2-5): SQTIHQWPATLVQPVGSPLSLECTVEGTSNPNLYWYRQAAGRGLQLLFYSVGIGQISSEVPQNLSASRPQDRQFILSSKKLLLSDSGFYLCAWSKKTSGPETQYFGPGTRLLVL.

The rearrangement uses TRBV5-5 and TRBJ2-5; maybe TRBD1 (6 bases). Germline CDR1 is SGHKS and CDR2 is YYEKEE (reference sequence). The CDR3 is 18 amino acids. With 2 bases removed from V and 1 base from J, the gap between germline ends came to 21 bases. CDR3 sequence (DNA): TGTGCCAGCAGCTTTAGCGCTGCGACGGGACATGCCCAAGAGACCCAGTACTTC. Its translation: CASSFSAATGHAQETQYF.